This T cell receptor (beta chain) originates from a study of blood T cell repertoires in COVID-19 (dated by TCRdb to the early 2020s). Regarding the research as a whole: Collaborator samples came from the United States, Italy and Spain and covered acute and convalescent phases of COVID-19. The prospective study material was composed of cDNA or gDNA derived from T cells, B-cell-depleted T cells, or PBMCs. The dataset comprised deeply sampled blood TCRbeta repertoires from subjects exposed to, actively infected with, or recovered from COVID-19. A freely available public database, intended as a resource for researchers studying the immune response to SARS-CoV-2, is where the repertoires were released. Samples were obtained from the ongoing ImmuneRACE study (first 160 participants) and from over 1,000 subjects provided by 6 global collaborators. A de-identified subject ID, COVID-19 status, age in years and sex were almost always included in the sample metadata. Where HLA class I and class II types were available, the types were taken from metadata supplied by the sample provider, not from assay-based typing. What the study reported, not specific to this receptor: Clinical and demographic metadata were provided uncurated, with the amount varying by source and participant.

TCRbeta CDR3 regions were amplified from genomic DNA using the immunoSEQ Assay, a bias-controlled multiplex PCR. The study's processing was this. Within the assay, amplification of reference gene primers was used to estimate how many nucleated cells each sample contained. Sequence reads were collapsed and filtered to measure the absolute abundance of every unique TCRbeta CDR3 rearrangement. For each sample, productive Simpson clonality was calculated by taking the square root of Simpson's diversity index across productive rearrangements. TCRdb holds this immuneACCESS table with in-frame rearrangements only. Some clones are missing; in checked studies, unresolved V genes explain under half, and the rest has no known cause. From that table come the V and J calls and clone size; the DNA was used to work out D and trimming. The sample has roughly 220,000 clones on record, over 80% of them singletons. About 6.6% of the sample is in the top ten clones.

Enrolling through a virtual design, the prospective study's participants ranged in age from roughly 18 to 89 years and lived across roughly 23 United States geographic areas. In the prospective study, cohorts were assigned on the basis of participant-reported clinical history obtained from a screening survey and a study questionnaire. For ImmuneRACE Cohort 3, a participant was defined as recovered based on two consecutive negative NP/OP PCR tests, clearance by a healthcare professional, or resolution of symptoms. In the prospective study, whole blood, serum and a nasopharyngeal or oropharyngeal swab were collected from each participant by mobile phlebotomists. Additional blood draws and questionnaires over an approximately 2-month period could optionally be provided by prospective study participants. Blood samples from the prospective study were shipped frozen or at room temperature prior to DNA extraction.

Notes on this clone: Its cognate antigen has yet to be identified. Base qualities were left out, and no much larger clone turns up one base away.

The material sequenced was PBMCs or T cells enriched from blood (not recorded which). The TCR sequence derives from a woman aged 40 to 50 who had recovered from COVID-19.

The CDR3 is CASSSYTVGYGYTF. The sequenced DNA is TGTGCCAGCAGCTCCTATACAGTAGGATATGGCTACACCTTC. The chain is assembled from TRBV5-6 and TRBJ1-2; the D segment cannot be called with confidence. CDR3 length: 14 amino acids, cysteine to phenylalanine. The retained sequence is limited to the CDR3, 42 bases, with the frame set at the first base. Per the germline V gene, SGHDT is the CDR1 and YYEEEE is the CDR2. The junction shows trimming of 3 bases on V and 5 bases on J, plus 14 bases between the germline ends.